A single sample gave rise to the 7 T cell receptor beta chains below, sequenced in a study of CD8 T cells in Susac syndrome. RNA was extracted with the RNeasy kit, and a quantity of roughly 0.45 to 1 ug was reverse transcribed using random hexamers. TCRdb redid the calling of the immunoSEQ multiplex PCR reads with MiXCR, one entry per CDR3 protein. The data hold about 240,000 distinct CDR3 sequences, with 90% to 97% observed a single time. The sequencing input was CD4+ T cells from PBMCs. The receptors originated from a human donor with Susac syndrome.

The J gene is TRBJ1-2, the V gene TRBV28; weak D call: TRBD1 (5 bases). V was clipped by 7 bases and J by 7 bases, with 13 bases between them. Germline CDR1 is MDHEN and CDR2 is SYDVKM. The CDR3 loop spans 12 amino acids. CDR3 nucleotides: TGTGCCAGCACTTATCGGGGCGCTGGCTACACCTTC. It translates to CASTYRGAGYTF.

The V gene is TRBV20-1, the J gene TRBJ2-1; no definite D call. Between the trimmed V and J ends, which lost 3 bases and 4 bases, there was a span of 7 bases. CDR1 DFQATT and CDR2 SNEGSKA come from the germline V gene (reference sequence). The CDR3 runs 12 residues. The CDR3 spells CSASRKYNEQFF. The CDR3 DNA reads as TGCAGTGCTAGCCGGAAATACAATGAGCAGTTCTTC.

Only one count was recorded for this clonotype. The chain uses TRBV25-1 and TRBJ1-1; D remains ambiguous. In germline, CDR1 is MGHDK, CDR2 SYGVNS. V dropped 7 bases and J dropped 2 bases, with 14 bases sitting between them. The length of the CDR3 is 14 residues. CDR3 sequence reads: CASTEGPLNTEAFF. In DNA, the CDR3 is TGTGCCAGCACAGAAGGCCCATTAAACACTGAAGCTTTCTTT.

V gene TRBV12-3 or TRBV12-4 combines with J gene TRBJ2-6; the D is unclear. Trimming left V 8 bases short and J 8 bases short, with 19 bases between. CDR3 size: 15 residues. The CDR3 DNA is TGTGCCAGCTCGGTGGACCCTGAGAGGACCAACGTCCTGACTTTC. Translated, it gives CASSVDPERTNVLTF.

CDR3 nucleotide sequence: TGTGCCAGCAGTGAGGGAGCCGGCAGGCCTTATAGCAATCAGCCCCAGCATTTT. It encodes CASSEGAGRPYSNQPQHF. The V gene is TRBV2, the J gene TRBJ1-5; no clear D gene. V gave up 3 bases and J gave up 0 bases, with 18 bases separating them. CDR3 length: 18 residues. CDR1 and CDR2 from the germline V gene are SNHLY and FYNNEI.

The chain recombines TRBV29-1 with TRBJ2-5; 10 bases map to TRBD1. This CDR3 has 14 residues. Unmatched junction bases numbered 10, after V lost 8 bases and J lost 4 bases. CDR1 and CDR2 from the germline V gene are SQVTM and ANQGSEA. The CDR3, as DNA: TGCAGCTCAGGCCTGGGACAGGGGTCAGAGACCCAGTACTTC. Its translation: CSSGLGQGSETQYF.

The chain uses TRBV7-2 and TRBJ2-3; D gene uncertain. The length of the CDR3 is 15 residues. CDR1 is SGHTA, CDR2 FQGNSA, per germline. The ends were cut back, 4 bases at V and 1 base at J, with 12 bases in the middle. The DNA for the CDR3 is TGTGCCAGCAGCTCCCAGGCGGACCGCACAGATACGCAGTATTTT. This codes for CASSSQADRTDTQYF. Complete variable domain (other parts from reference TRBV7-2 and TRBJ2-3): GAGVSQSPSNKVTEKGKDVELRCDPISGHTALYWYRQSLGQGLEFLIYFQGNSAPDKSGLPSDRFSAERTGGSVSTLTIQRTQQEDSAVYLCASSSQADRTDTQYFGPGTRLTVL.